The source of this T cell receptor beta chain is a study of cytomegalovirus exposure and HLA in healthy donors. Study-wide background: Previous work identified 100 million or so unique TCR beta sequences from roughly 180 million T cells. General study results and limits: Most CMV-associated TCR beta chains appeared HLA-restricted in a later analysis. A later analysis linked a missense DCLRE1C variant to TCR beta V- and J-gene trimming.

For this clone: The antigen remains unidentified.

The donors, nominally healthy at sampling, likely had unrecorded immune exposures. The PCR contained 60 Vbeta and 13 Jbeta primers. Profiled with immunoSEQ multiplex PCR; TCRdb holds only in-frame clones, not every one. Among roughly 190,000 clones listed, approximately 70% were seen once. The sample consisted of PBMCs. This clonotype originated in a woman aged 30 to 39 in good health and CMV-seronegative.

CDR3 nucleotides: TGTGCCAGCAGCCAAGTTGCAGTGGCCAAAAACATTCAGTACTTC. This codes for CASSQVAVAKNIQYF. The chain carries TRBV4-2 and TRBJ2-4; no definite D call. This CDR3 comprises 15 residues. Per the germline V gene, CDR1 is LGHNA and CDR2 is YNFKEQ. Trimming removed 1 base from V and 1 base from J, with 8 bases in between.